A selection of T cell receptor beta chains follows, all from one sample in a study of OX40 agonist ivuxolimab in advanced cancers. The data were produced by immunoSEQ multiplex PCR, yet TCRdb's version contains in-frame clones alone and is incomplete. The table records 35,000 to 40,000 clones, about 88% of them present only once. Sequences were derived from CD4+ or CD8+ T cells sorted from blood, sampled in a trial of the OX40 agonist ivuxolimab. The source is an adult with an advanced solid tumor such as melanoma, head and neck, liver or kidney cancer. Both conserved end residues are part of each CDR3. A D gene is named only where the DNA matches it firmly. Some rows mark clone size as missing; the rest say once, few, many or name a class of expanded clone.

d_call clone_size j_call v_call cdr3_nt cdr3_aa
NA NA TRBJ1-6 TRBV7-9 TGTGCCAGCAGCGTCGACGTACTAACCTCACCCCTCCACTTT CASSVDVLTSPLHF
TRBD2 NA TRBJ2-3 TRBV9 TGTGCCAGCAGCGTAGATGGTAGCGGGGGGGGCACAGATACGCAGTATTTT CASSVDGSGGGTDTQYF
TRBD1 NA TRBJ1-4 TRBV5-1 TGCGCCAGCAGTTTTGGACAGGGGAGGGCAACTAATGAAAAACTGTTTTTT CASSFGQGRATNEKLFF
TRBD1 NA TRBJ1-5 TRBV2 TGTGCCAGCAGTGCTTGGGGACAGGCTGGGATGACTAGCAATCAGCCCCAGCATTTT CASSAWGQAGMTSNQPQHF
TRBD2 NA TRBJ2-5 TRBV5-1 TGCGCCAGCAGCCGGGAGGGGTCCCAAGAGACCCAGTACTTC CASSREGSQETQYF
NA NA TRBJ1-1 TRBV19 TGTGCCAGTGAGTTTGTCTCAGGGGTCGGCTCCCCTGAAGCTTTCTTT CASEFVSGVGSPEAFF
NA NA TRBJ1-1 TRBV7-3 TGTGCCAGCAGCTTAAATCGGGGGGACACTGAAGCTTTCTTT CASSLNRGDTEAFF
TRBD1 NA TRBJ1-2 TRBV4-1 TGCGCCAGCAGCCAACAGGGACAGGGCTATGGCTACACCTTC CASSQQGQGYGYTF
NA once TRBJ2-2 TRBV19 TGTGCCAGTAGCCCTTTGGGGGTTGGGGAGCTGTTTTTT CASSPLGVGELFF
NA NA TRBJ2-7 TRBV18 TGTGCCAGCTCACCCCAGGCAGGTATAGACGAGCAGTACTTC CASSPQAGIDEQYF
NA NA TRBJ1-1 TRBV6-4 TGTGCCAGCAGTGACTCCGATCGGGCCACTGAAGCTTTCTTT CASSDSDRATEAFF
NA NA TRBJ1-6 TRBV6-5 TGTGCCAGCAGTCCCGACAGTTGGTCACCCCTCCACTTT CASSPDSWSPLHF
NA NA TRBJ2-3 TRBV7-8 TGTGCCAGCAGCTTACGGACTTTTTCAGATACGCAGTATTTT CASSLRTFSDTQYF
NA NA TRBJ1-1 TRBV9 TGTGCCAGCAGCGCTGGTGGGGGAGGGGGAACTGAAGCTTTCTTT CASSAGGGGGTEAFF
TRBD1 NA TRBJ1-2 TRBV7-2 TGTGCCAGCAGCTTAGACAGGGGGGATGGCTACACCTTC CASSLDRGDGYTF
TRBD2 NA TRBJ2-3 TRBV5-1 TGCGCCAGCAGGTTATTTACGGCGGGGGACTCGGCAGATACGCAGTATTTT CASRLFTAGDSADTQYF
NA NA TRBJ1-6 TRBV18 TGTGCCAGCTCACCAGACAGCGGGGCTGTAAATTCACCCCTCCACTTT CASSPDSGAVNSPLHF
NA NA TRBJ2-1 TRBV9 TGTGCCAGCAGCGCTAGTGCGGGGCCTAACAATGAGCAGTTCTTC CASSASAGPNNEQFF
TRBD1 few TRBJ2-7 TRBV10-3 TGTGCCATCAGTGCGGGACAGGGCGAGCAGTACTTC CAISAGQGEQYF
NA NA TRBJ1-3 TRBV10-1 TGCGCCAGCAGTCTCATTACTTTATTCCGGGACTCTTGGACCCTCTCTGGAAACACCATATATTTT CASSLITLFRDSWTLSGNTIYF
TRBD1 NA TRBJ2-3 TRBV7-2 TGTGCCAGCAGCTCAGGCCGAACAGGGGGAGGAACAGATACGCAGTATTTT CASSSGRTGGGTDTQYF
TRBD1 NA TRBJ2-6 TRBV7-9 TGTGCCAGCAGCTCGGGACAGGCCTCTGGGGCCAACGTCCTGACTTTC CASSSGQASGANVLTF
NA once TRBJ2-2 TRBV7-2 TGTGCCAGCAGCTTAGACCCCCCAGGGTACACCGGGGAGCTGTTTTTT CASSLDPPGYTGELFF
NA few TRBJ1-1 TRBV5-1 TGCGCCAGCAGCTCAGAGGGACTGCTTGAAGGGGCTTTCTTT CASSSEGLLEGAFF
NA once TRBJ2-3 TRBV6-4 TGTGCCAGCAGCCCGCGGGCAGCAGGAGTCACAGATACGCAGTATTTT CASSPRAAGVTDTQYF
NA NA TRBJ1-5 TRBV28 TGTGCCAGCAGTTATATCCTTCAGGTAGGATATAGCAATCAGCCCCAGCATTTT CASSYILQVGYSNQPQHF
NA NA TRBJ2-3 TRBV5-1 TGCGCCAGCAGCTCTGGACAGACTTCAGATACGCAGTATTTT CASSSGQTSDTQYF
NA NA TRBJ2-7 TRBV6-9 TGTGCCAGCAGTTACGAGGACAGATCCTACGAGCAGTACTTC CASSYEDRSYEQYF
TRBD1 NA TRBJ2-7 TRBV6-1 TGTGCCAGCAGTCGACGGGACAGACCCGCCTACGAGCAGTACTTC CASSRRDRPAYEQYF
NA NA TRBJ2-1 TRBV11-1 TGTGCCAGCAGCTTAGGAGGGGACGAGCAGTTCTTC CASSLGGDEQFF
NA NA TRBJ2-3 TRBV4-1 TGCGCCAGCAGCCAAGGCCTCGCAGTCGGCACGCAGTATTTT CASSQGLAVGTQYF
NA NA TRBJ1-1 TRBV5-1 TGCGCCAGCAGCTTTAGGACGGACGGCTCGAACACTGAAGCTTTCTTT CASSFRTDGSNTEAFF
NA NA TRBJ2-1 TRBV7-2 TGTGCCAGCAGCTCGCCCAGGGTCGGGGATGAGCAGTTCTTC CASSSPRVGDEQFF
NA NA TRBJ2-6 TRBV19 TGTGCCAGTACGAAGAGGGGGGCCGGGGCCAACGTCCTGACTTTC CASTKRGAGANVLTF
NA NA TRBJ2-3 TRBV9 TGTGCCAGCAGCGTAGAGGACGGATCTAGCACAGATACGCAGTATTTT CASSVEDGSSTDTQYF
TRBD2 NA TRBJ2-2 TRBV6-6 TGTGCCAGCAGTAAACCTAGCGGGGCGGTTACCGGGGAGCTGTTTTTT CASSKPSGAVTGELFF
TRBD1 NA TRBJ1-2 TRBV30 TGTGCCTACTCCGGGACAGGGAACTATGGCTACACCTTC CAYSGTGNYGYTF
TRBD1 NA TRBJ1-2 TRBV27 TGTGCCAGCAGTTCGACAGGGGGTGGCTACACCTTC CASSSTGGGYTF
NA NA TRBJ2-7 TRBV7-2 TGTGCCAGCAGCTTACCCGCCGGGACGCTTAGCTCCTACGAGCAGTACTTC CASSLPAGTLSSYEQYF
NA NA TRBJ2-7 TRBV9 TGTGCCAGCAGCGTAGCTCGGGCGACAGGACCGGGGGAGCAGTACTTC CASSVARATGPGEQYF
TRBD1 NA TRBJ1-2 TRBV19 TGTGCCAGTAGTATACCGGACAGGATTAACTATGGCTACACCTTC CASSIPDRINYGYTF
NA NA TRBJ2-2 TRBV6-5 TGTGCCAGCAAGGAAGGGAATAGGGAGCTGTTTTTT CASKEGNRELFF
NA NA TRBJ2-3 TRBV6-5 TGTGCCAGCAGCCCCCCGGCCACAGATACGCAGTATTTT CASSPPATDTQYF
NA NA TRBJ1-2 TRBV7-2 TGTGCCAGCAGCTTATACAGGGCGGGCTATGGCTACACCTTC CASSLYRAGYGYTF
TRBD1 few TRBJ1-1 TRBV2 TGTGCCAGCGCCTCGGACAGGGCAGCTTTCTTT CASASDRAAFF